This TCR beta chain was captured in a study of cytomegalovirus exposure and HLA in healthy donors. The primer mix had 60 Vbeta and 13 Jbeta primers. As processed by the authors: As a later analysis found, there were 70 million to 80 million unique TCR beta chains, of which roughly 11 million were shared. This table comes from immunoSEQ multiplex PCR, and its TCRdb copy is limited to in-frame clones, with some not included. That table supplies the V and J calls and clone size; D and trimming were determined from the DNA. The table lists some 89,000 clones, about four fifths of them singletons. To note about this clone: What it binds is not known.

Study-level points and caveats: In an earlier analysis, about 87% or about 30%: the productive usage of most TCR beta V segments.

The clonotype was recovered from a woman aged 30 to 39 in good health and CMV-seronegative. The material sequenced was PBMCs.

The DNA for the CDR3 is TGTGCCAGCTCACAGAGCTCGGTGGATACGCAGTATTTT. Residues: CASSQSSVDTQYF. The chain combines TRBV18 with TRBJ2-3; D call uncertain. Trimming removed 4 bases from V and 6 bases from J, with 11 bases in between. Germline CDR1 is KGHSH and CDR2 is LQKENI. The CDR3 is made up of 13 amino acids.